This record concerns one T cell receptor (beta chain) sequence. It lacks a known antigen. The input lacks base qualities; no much larger clone sits a single base away. The data are from a study of T cell responses to AZD1222 COVID-19 vaccine (dated by TCRdb to about 2021). With respect to the entire study: A total of 233 trial participants underwent TCR sequencing, of whom some 200 had received two doses of AZD1222 and around 25 had received two doses of the MenACWY control vaccine. Trial participants were enrolled by age into subgroups of 18-55, 56-69 and 70-plus years, and approximately 150, 30 and 60 TCR-sequenced participants, respectively, were included in these subgroups.

From its cysteine to its phenylalanine, the CDR3 spans 16 amino acids. Here the CDR3 DNA is all that survives: 48 bases in frame from base 1. The CDR1 and CDR2 encoded by the germline V gene are SGHVS and FNYEAQ. The germline V and J ends show losses of 1 base and 0 bases respectively, and no gene match explains 5 bases of the junction. What the time point label conveys for this sample: about 28 days (+/-7) after the second vaccine dose. Because spike-specific TCR depth and breadth did not differ between the two schedules, AZD1222 recipients who got a second dose at roughly 4 weeks were pooled with those who got a second dose at roughly 12 weeks. Samples from vaccinated people were obtained from the UK trials COV001 and COV002, which included a single-blind randomized controlled phase 2/3 trial of AZD1222 (ChAdOx1 nCoV-19) in healthy adults. For TCRbeta chain sequencing, PBMC samples from trial participants were taken at day 0 and at day 28 after the second dose.

The CDR3 regions of human TCRbeta chains were analyzed by immunosequencing. The published analysis was carried out like this. TCRs in the repertoires were compared against a reference library of SARS-CoV-2-specific TCRs that had been generated with the MIRA antigen-specificity platform. Breadth was defined as the fraction of unique TCRs that were SARS-CoV-2-associated, and depth was defined as the fraction of total T cells that were SARS-CoV-2-associated. Using the MIRA data, each spike-specific TCR was mapped to the spike region that the TCR reacts to and placed in a CD4 or CD8 class. Log10-transformed breadth and depth values were compared by one-way ANOVA with Sidak's multiple comparisons tests. This is the immuneACCESS table as TCRdb keeps it, with only in-frame sequences that have V and J called. A part of the clones is gone; compared with another copy, unresolved V genes explain less than half, and the rest is unexplained. That table gives V, J and clone size, and the DNA gave D and trimming. The sample table lists roughly 200,000 clones, more than 85% of them with a count of one. The ten largest make up about 1.8% of the sample.

Beyond this particular receptor, the publication reports: Conclusions about previously exposed vaccinees were limited because only a handful of AZD1222 recipients were SARS-CoV-2 seropositive at baseline. Most participants were white British and females outnumbered males, and the authors suggested that clonal diversity may have been underestimated. Epitopes outside the regions mutated in the B.1.351 and B.1.1.7 variants were reportedly recognized by nearly half of the unique spike-specific TCRs. The whole spike protein was spanned by vaccine-associated CD4 TCRs, and dominant responses were seen in regions 160-218 and 743-854. Because no day 14 peak-response samples were available, the repertoires could be characterized only after the peak T cell response. In the small 56-69-year group, the increase in depth fell short of significance, most likely because of low power. After two AZD1222 doses, both the breadth and the depth of spike-specific TCRs were significantly higher than at day 0 and than in MenACWY recipients.

This specimen was peripheral blood, taken 28 days after the second AZD1222 dose. The sequence was collected from an adult who received the AZD1222 COVID-19 vaccine. The chain employs TRBV7-6 and TRBJ2-7; 8 junctional bases match TRBD2. The DNA reads TGTGCCAGCAGCTTAGAGGCCAGCGGGAGCTCCTACGAGCAGTACTTC. This is translated as CASSLEASGSSYEQYF.